The 8 T cell receptor beta chains below all came from one sample that was sequenced in a study of cytomegalovirus exposure and HLA in healthy donors. Data came from immunoSEQ multiplex PCR; TCRdb stores just in-frame clones and leaves some out. The data contain 100,000 to 150,000 clones, around 94% of them singletons. Sequenced sample: PBMCs. All receptors come from a woman aged 18-30 years in good health and CMV-seronegative.

V gene TRBV10-2 combines with J gene TRBJ2-7, with 7 bases matching TRBD2. This CDR3 is 15 amino acids long. J lost 0 bases, V lost 3 bases, and 5 bases had no gene match. Germline V gene lookup returns CDR1 WSHSY and CDR2 SAAADI. CDR3 in amino acids: CASSDVAGDSYEQYF. In DNA form, the CDR3 reads TGCGCCAGCAGTGATGTCGCGGGGGACTCCTACGAGCAGTACTTC.

J is TRBJ2-7 and V is TRBV7-9; TRBD2 aligns across 12 bases. There are 15 residues in the CDR3. The ends lost 4 bases at V and 3 bases at J; junction bases unmatched: 4. The V gene's germline CDR1 is SEHNR and CDR2 FQNEAQ (reference sequence). This CDR3 reads CASSSSGGELYEQYF. CDR3 DNA: TGTGCCAGCAGCTCTAGCGGGGGGGAGCTCTACGAGCAGTACTTC.

V and J are TRBV15 and TRBJ1-2; no definite D call. Trimming removed 1 base from V and 2 bases from J, with 14 bases in between. CDR1 and CDR2 (germline): LNHNV, YYDKDF (reference sequence). The CDR3 covers 16 residues. The DNA of the CDR3 is TGTGCCACCAGCAGAGGCCAACCAACAGTAAACTATGGCTACACCTTC. Protein product: CATSRGQPTVNYGYTF.

In its sample, this clone was seen once. This rearrangement joins TRBV5-1 to TRBJ2-2; 7 nucleotides agree with TRBD1. The germline CDR1 and CDR2 sequences are SGHRS and YFSETQ. The CDR3 extends over 13 amino acids. Trimming at V came to 7 bases and at J to 6 bases, leaving 6 bases not matched to a gene. CDR3 coding DNA: TGCGCCAGCCGAACCGGGACAGCCGGGGAGCTGTTTTTT. Encoded protein: CASRTGTAGELFF. The full variable domain, completed using reference TRBV5-1 and TRBJ2-2, is KAGVTQTPRYLIKTRGQQVTLSCSPISGHRSVSWYQQTPGQGLQFLFEYFSETQRNKGNFPGRFSGRQFSNSRSEMNVSTLELGDSALYLCASRTGTAGELFFGEGSRLTVL.

The chain has TRBV19 and TRBJ2-3; the D gene is possibly TRBD1 (6 bases). Germline CDR1 reads LNHDA; CDR2 reads SQIVND (reference sequence). Deletions cut 3 bases from V and 3 bases from J, with 7 bases between. The CDR3 consists of 13 residues. The DNA of the CDR3 is TGTGCCAGTAGTATCACAGGGACAGATACGCAGTATTTT. It yields the protein CASSITGTDTQYF.

The CDR3 loop is CASSAGGWAEAFF. Written as DNA, the CDR3 is TGTGCCAGCAGCGCCGGGGGATGGGCCGAAGCTTTCTTT. J is TRBJ1-1 and V is TRBV9, with D tentatively TRBD1 (5 bases). Trimming left V 3 bases short and J 8 bases short, with 14 bases between. The CDR3 extends over 13 amino acids. Germline V gene sequence: CDR1 SGDLS, CDR2 YYNGEE. The complete variable domain, with remaining parts taken from reference TRBV9 and TRBJ1-1, reads DSGVTQTPKHLITATGQRVTLRCSPRSGDLSVYWYQQSLDQGLQFLIQYYNGEERAKGNILERFSAQQFPDLHSELNLSSLELGDSALYFCASSAGGWAEAFFGQGTRLTVV.

This chain uses TRBV7-9 with TRBJ1-3, with TRBD1 as a possible D gene (5 bases). The CDR3 has 15 residues. CDR1 is SEHNR and CDR2 is FQNEAQ in the germline V gene (reference sequence). V shed 0 bases and J shed 3 bases, with 9 bases lying between them. DNA for the CDR3: TGTGCCAGCAGCTTAGCAGGGGCCGGTGGAAACACCATATATTTT. The encoded protein is CASSLAGAGGNTIYF.

The chain combines TRBV29-1 with TRBJ2-7; TRBD2 matches at 10 bases. J was trimmed by 2 bases and V by 4 bases; bases with no gene match: 8. This CDR3 has 15 residues. Germline CDR1 SQVTM, CDR2 ANQGSEA. The CDR3 nucleotides are TGCAGCGTTGGGACTAGCGGTTCTCCTACCTACGAGCAGTACTTC. Translating it yields CSVGTSGSPTYEQYF.